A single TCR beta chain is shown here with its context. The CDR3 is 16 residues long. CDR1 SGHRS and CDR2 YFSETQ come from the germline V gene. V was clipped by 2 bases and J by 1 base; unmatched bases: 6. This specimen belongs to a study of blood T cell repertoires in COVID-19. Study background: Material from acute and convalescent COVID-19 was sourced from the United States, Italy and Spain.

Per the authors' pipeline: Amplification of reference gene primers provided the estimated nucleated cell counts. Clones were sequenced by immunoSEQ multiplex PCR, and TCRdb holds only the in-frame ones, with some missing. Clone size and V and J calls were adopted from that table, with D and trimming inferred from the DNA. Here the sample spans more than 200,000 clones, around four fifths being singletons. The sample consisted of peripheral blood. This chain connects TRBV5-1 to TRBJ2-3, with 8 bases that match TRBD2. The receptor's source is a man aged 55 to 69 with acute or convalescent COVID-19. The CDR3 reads CASSLGYSGGTDTQYF. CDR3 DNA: TGCGCCAGCAGCTTAGGGTATAGCGGGGGCACAGATACGCAGTATTTT.